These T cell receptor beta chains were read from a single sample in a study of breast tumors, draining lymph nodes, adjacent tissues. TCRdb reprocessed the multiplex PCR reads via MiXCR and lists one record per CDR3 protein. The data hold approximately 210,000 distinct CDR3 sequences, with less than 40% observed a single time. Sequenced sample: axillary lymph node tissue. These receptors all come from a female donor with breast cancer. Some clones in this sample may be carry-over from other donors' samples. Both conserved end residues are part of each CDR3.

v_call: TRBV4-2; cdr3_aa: CASSQGAGPYNEQFF
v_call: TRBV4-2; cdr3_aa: CASSLTGELGEQYF
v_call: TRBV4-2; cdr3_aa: CASSQDGRDGTQYF
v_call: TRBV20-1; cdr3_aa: CSAHQGVNQPQHF
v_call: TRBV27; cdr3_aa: CASRAGGLPQHF
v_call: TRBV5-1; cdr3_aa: CASSLVTRGTYEQYF
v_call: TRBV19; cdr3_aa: CASSVRHNSPLHF
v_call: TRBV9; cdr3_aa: CASSASSGRGVTQYF
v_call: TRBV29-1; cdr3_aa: CSVETPGHLYEQYF
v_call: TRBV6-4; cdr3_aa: CASSDRPGELFF
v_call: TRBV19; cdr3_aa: CASSKVAGSGELFF
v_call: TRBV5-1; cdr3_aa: CASSLSGTGRTGELFF
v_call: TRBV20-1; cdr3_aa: CSATPTSGSYEQYF
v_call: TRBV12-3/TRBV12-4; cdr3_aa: CASRSQGTGNSPLHF
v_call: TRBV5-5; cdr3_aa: CASSLGGQGMPFF
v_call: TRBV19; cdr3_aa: CASSPRDLGTDTQYF
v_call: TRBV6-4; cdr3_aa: CASSDSADTQYF
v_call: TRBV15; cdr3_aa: CATSRDKRANVLTF
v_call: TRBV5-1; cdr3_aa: CASSLDRVASIGAQYF
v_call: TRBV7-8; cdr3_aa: CASSLTMGSTGANLLTF
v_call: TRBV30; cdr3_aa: CAWSVRGEKLFF
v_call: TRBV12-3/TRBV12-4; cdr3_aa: CASSLSVYNEQFF
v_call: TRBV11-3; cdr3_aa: CASSGTSGTYEQYF
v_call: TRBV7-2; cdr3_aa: CASSLRTGSGANVLTF
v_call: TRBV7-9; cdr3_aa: CASRTRVRGLSTDTQYF
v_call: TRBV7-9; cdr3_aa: CASSSGGFSGANVLTF
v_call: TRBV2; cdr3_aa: CASRLAGGPVDEQYF
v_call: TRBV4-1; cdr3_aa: CAGSHIRDTRAEAFF
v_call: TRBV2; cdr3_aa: CASSEGPSDEQYF
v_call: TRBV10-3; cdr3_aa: CAPWREGSGNTIYF
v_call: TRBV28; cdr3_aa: CASSPHTSGGSYEQYF
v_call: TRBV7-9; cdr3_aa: CASSFPPGGGQPQHF
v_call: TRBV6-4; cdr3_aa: CASSVDRGSNEQFF
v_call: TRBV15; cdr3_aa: CATSRGLRGETQYF
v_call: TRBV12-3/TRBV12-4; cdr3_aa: CASSFPSGNSGTDTQYF
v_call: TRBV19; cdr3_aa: CASSPTGESQFF